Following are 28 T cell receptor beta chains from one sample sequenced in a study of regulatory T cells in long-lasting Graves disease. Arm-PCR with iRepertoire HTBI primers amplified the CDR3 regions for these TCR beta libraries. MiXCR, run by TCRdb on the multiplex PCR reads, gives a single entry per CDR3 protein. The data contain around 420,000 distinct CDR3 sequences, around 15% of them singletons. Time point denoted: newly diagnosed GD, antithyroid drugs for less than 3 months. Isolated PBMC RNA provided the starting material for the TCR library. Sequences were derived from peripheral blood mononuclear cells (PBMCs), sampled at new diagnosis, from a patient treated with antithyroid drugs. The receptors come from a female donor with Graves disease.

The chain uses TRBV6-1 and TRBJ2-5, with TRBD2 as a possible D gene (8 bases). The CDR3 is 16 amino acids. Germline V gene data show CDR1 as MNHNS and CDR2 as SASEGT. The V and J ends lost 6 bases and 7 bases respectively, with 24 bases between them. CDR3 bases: TGTGCCAGCAGCTCACCGGGAGGGGGCGAGTTGGGGACCCAGTACTTC. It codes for CASSSPGGGELGTQYF.

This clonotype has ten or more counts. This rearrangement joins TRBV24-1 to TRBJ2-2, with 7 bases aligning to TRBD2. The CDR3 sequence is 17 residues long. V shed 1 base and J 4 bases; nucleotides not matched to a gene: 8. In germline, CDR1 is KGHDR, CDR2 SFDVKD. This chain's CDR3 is CATSDFSGRDRTGELFF. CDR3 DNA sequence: TGTGCCACCAGTGATTTTTCGGGGAGGGATCGCACCGGGGAGCTGTTTTTT.

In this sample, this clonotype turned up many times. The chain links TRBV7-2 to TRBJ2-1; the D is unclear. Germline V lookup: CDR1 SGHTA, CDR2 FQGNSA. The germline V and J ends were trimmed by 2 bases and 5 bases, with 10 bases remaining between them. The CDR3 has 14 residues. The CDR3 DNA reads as TGTGCCAGCAGCTTATTGGCCTATAACAATGAGCAGTTCTTC. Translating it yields CASSLLAYNNEQFF. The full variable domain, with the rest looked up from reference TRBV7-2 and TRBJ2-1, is GAGVSQSPSNKVTEKGKDVELRCDPISGHTALYWYRQSLGQGLEFLIYFQGNSAPDKSGLPSDRFSAERTGGSVSTLTIQRTQQEDSAVYLCASSLLAYNNEQFFGPGTRLTVL.

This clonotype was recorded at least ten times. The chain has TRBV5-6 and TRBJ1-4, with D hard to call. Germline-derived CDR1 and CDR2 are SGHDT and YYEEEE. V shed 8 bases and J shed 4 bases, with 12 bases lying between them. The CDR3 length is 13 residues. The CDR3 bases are TGTGCCAGGGGCCCTGGGAGTAATGAAAAACTGTTTTTT. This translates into CARGPGSNEKLFF.

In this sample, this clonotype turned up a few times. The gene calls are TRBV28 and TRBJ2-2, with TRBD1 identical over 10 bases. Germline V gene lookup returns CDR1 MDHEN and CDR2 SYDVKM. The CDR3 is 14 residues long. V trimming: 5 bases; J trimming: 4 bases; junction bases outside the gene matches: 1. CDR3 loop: CASSDRGPTGELFF. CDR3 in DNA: TGTGCCAGCAGTGACAGGGGGCCCACCGGGGAGCTGTTTTTT.

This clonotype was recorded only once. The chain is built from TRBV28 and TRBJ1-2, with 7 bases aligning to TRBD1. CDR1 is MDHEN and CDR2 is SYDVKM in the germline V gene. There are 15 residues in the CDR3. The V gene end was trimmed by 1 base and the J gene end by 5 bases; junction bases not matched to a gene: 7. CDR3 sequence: CASSLYEGAGYGYTF. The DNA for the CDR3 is TGTGCCAGCAGTTTATATGAGGGGGCTGGGTATGGCTACACCTTC.

CDR3 in DNA: TGTGCTAGTGGTGACACAATGGGGGGGCTCGTCAATGAGCAGTTCTTC. Its protein is CASGDTMGGLVNEQFF. The rearrangement links TRBV12-5 to TRBJ2-1, with D maybe TRBD2 (7 bases). CDR3 length equals 16 residues. Trimming pared 5 bases from V and 6 bases from J, leaving 20 bases between. The V gene's germline CDR1 is LGHNT and CDR2 FRNRAP.

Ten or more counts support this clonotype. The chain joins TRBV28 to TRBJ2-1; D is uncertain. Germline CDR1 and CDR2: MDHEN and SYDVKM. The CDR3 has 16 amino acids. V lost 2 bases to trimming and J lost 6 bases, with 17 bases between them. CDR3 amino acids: CASSLNSLGSANEQFF. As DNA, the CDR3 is TGTGCCAGCAGTTTAAACAGTCTAGGATCTGCCAATGAGCAGTTCTTC.

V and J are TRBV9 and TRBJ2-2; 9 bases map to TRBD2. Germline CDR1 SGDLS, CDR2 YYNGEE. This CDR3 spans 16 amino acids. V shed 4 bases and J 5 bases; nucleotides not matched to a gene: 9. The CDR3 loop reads CASSPRFSGSTGELFF. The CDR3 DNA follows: TGTGCCAGCAGCCCCCGGTTTAGCGGGAGTACCGGGGAGCTGTTTTTT.

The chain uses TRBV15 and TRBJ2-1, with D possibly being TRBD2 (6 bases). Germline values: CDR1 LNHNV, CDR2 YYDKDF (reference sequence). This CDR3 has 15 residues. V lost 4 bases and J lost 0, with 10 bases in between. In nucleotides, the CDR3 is TGTGCCACCAGCACCTTTAGCGGCTCCTACAATGAGCAGTTCTTC. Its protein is CATSTFSGSYNEQFF.

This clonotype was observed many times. The CDR3 reads CASSQDPGTIFYEQYF. The CDR3 coding sequence is TGCGCCAGCAGCCAAGATCCCGGGACGATTTTTTACGAGCAGTACTTC. The J gene is TRBJ2-7, the V gene TRBV4-3, with D perhaps assigned TRBD1 or TRBD2 (5 bases each). Per the germline V gene, CDR1 is LGHNA and CDR2 is YSLEER. With 0 bases removed from V and 4 bases from J, the gap between germline ends came to 16 bases. CDR3 length: 16 amino acids.

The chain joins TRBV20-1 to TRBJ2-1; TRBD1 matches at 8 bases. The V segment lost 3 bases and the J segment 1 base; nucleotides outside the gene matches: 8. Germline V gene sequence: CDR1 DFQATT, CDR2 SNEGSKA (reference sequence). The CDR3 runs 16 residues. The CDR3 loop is CSARTRTGPSYNEQFF. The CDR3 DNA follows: TGCAGTGCTAGGACTCGGACAGGGCCGTCCTACAATGAGCAGTTCTTC.

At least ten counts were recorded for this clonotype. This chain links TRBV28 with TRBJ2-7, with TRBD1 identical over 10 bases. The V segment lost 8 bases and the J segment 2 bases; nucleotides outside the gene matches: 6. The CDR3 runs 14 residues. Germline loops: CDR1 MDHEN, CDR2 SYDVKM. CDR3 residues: CASYPDRGPYEQYF. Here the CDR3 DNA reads TGTGCCAGCTACCCCGACAGGGGGCCCTACGAGCAGTACTTC.

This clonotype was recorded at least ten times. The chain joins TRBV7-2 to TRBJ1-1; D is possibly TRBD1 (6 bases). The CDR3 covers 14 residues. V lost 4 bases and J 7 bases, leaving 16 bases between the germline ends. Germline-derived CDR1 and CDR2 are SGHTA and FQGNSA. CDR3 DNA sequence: TGTGCCAGCAGCTCCGAGACAGGAGTGGGTGAAGCTTTCTTT. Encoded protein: CASSSETGVGEAFF.

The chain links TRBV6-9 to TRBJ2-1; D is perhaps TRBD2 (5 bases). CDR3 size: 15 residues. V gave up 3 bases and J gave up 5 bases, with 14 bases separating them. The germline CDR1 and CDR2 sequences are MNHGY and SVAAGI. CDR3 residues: CASSYGSGPNNEQFF. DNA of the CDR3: TGTGCCAGCAGTTACGGCAGCGGCCCAAACAATGAGCAGTTCTTC.

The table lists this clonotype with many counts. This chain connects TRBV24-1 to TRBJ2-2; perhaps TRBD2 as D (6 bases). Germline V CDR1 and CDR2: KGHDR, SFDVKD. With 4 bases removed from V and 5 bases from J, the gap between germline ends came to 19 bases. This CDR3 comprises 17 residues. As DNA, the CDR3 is TGTGCCACCAGTGACCACTACTCTAGCGCGGGTACCGGGGAGCTGTTTTTT. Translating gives CATSDHYSSAGTGELFF.

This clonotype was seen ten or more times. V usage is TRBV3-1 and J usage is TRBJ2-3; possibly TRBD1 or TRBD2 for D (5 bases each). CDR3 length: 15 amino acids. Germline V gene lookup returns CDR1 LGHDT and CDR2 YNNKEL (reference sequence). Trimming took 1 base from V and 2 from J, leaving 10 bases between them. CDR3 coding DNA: TGTGCCAGCAGCCAAGGTGGGACCTACACAGATACGCAGTATTTT. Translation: CASSQGGTYTDTQYF.

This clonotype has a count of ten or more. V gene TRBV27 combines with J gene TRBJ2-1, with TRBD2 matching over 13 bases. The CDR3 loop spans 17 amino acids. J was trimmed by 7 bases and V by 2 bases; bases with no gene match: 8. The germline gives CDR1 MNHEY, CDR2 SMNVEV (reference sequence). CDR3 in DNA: TGTGCCAGCAGTTTACGACGCGGGACTAGCGGGGTAAATGAGCAGTTCTTC. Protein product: CASSLRRGTSGVNEQFF.

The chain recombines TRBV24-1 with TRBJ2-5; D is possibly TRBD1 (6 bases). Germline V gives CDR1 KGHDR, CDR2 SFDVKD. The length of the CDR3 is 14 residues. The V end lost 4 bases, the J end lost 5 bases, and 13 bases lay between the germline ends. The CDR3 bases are TGTGCCACCAGTGACCCAGGGGTCGGGGAGACCCAGTACTTC. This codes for CATSDPGVGETQYF.

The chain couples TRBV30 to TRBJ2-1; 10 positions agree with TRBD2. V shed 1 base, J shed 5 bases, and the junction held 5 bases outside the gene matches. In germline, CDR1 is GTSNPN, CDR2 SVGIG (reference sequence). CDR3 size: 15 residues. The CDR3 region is CAWSDGLAANNEQFF. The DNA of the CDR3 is TGTGCCTGGAGTGACGGACTAGCGGCTAACAATGAGCAGTTCTTC.

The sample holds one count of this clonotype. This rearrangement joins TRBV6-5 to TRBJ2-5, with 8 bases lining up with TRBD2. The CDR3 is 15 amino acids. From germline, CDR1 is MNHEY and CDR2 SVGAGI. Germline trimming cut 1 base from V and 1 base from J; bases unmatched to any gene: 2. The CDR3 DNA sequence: TGTGCCAGCAGTTACTGGCGGGGGGCCCAAGAGACCCAGTACTTC. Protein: CASSYWRGAQETQYF.

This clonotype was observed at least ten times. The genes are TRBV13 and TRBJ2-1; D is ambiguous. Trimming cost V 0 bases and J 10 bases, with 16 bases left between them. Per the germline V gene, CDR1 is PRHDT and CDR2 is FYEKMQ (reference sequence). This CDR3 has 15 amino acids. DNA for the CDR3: TGTGCCAGCAGCTTAGGTTTGAAGGTCGCCGAAGAGCAGTTCTTC. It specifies CASSLGLKVAEEQFF.

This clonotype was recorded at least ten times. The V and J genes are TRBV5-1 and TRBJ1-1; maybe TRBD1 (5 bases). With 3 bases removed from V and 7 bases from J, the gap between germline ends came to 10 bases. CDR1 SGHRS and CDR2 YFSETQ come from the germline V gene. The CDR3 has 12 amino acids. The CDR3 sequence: CASSWGTGEAFF. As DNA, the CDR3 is TGCGCCAGCAGCTGGGGGACGGGTGAAGCTTTCTTT.

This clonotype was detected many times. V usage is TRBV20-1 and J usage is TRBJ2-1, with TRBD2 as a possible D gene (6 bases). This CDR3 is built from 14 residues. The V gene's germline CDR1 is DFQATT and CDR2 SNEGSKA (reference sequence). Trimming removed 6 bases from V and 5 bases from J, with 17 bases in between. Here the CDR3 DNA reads TGCAGTGCCCGGGCGGGACGGTATAACAATGAGCAGTTCTTC. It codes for CSARAGRYNNEQFF.

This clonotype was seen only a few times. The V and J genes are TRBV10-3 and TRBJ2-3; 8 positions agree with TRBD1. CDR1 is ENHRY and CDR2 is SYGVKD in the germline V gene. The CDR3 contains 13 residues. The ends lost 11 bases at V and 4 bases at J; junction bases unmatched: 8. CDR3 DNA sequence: TGTGCCGTCACCCAGGACAGGGCAGATACGCAGTATTTT. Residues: CAVTQDRADTQYF.

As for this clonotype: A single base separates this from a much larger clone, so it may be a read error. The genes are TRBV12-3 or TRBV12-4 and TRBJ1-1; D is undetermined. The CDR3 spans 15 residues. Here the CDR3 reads CASSLQNVKNAEAFF. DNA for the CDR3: TGTGCCAGCAGTTTACAAAACGTTAAGAACGCTGAAGCTTTCTTT.

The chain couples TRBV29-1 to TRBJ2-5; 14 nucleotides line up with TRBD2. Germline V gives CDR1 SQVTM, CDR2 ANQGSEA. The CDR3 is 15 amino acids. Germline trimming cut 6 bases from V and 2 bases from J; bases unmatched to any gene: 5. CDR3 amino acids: CSVSGTSGSQETQYF. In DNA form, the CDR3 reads TGCAGCGTATCCGGGACTAGCGGGAGTCAAGAGACCCAGTACTTC.

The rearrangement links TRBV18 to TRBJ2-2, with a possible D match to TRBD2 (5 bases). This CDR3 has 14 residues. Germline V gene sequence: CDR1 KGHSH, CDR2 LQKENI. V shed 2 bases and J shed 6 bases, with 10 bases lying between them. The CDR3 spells CASSPSTGAGELFF. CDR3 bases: TGTGCCAGCTCACCATCGACCGGGGCCGGGGAGCTGTTTTTT.